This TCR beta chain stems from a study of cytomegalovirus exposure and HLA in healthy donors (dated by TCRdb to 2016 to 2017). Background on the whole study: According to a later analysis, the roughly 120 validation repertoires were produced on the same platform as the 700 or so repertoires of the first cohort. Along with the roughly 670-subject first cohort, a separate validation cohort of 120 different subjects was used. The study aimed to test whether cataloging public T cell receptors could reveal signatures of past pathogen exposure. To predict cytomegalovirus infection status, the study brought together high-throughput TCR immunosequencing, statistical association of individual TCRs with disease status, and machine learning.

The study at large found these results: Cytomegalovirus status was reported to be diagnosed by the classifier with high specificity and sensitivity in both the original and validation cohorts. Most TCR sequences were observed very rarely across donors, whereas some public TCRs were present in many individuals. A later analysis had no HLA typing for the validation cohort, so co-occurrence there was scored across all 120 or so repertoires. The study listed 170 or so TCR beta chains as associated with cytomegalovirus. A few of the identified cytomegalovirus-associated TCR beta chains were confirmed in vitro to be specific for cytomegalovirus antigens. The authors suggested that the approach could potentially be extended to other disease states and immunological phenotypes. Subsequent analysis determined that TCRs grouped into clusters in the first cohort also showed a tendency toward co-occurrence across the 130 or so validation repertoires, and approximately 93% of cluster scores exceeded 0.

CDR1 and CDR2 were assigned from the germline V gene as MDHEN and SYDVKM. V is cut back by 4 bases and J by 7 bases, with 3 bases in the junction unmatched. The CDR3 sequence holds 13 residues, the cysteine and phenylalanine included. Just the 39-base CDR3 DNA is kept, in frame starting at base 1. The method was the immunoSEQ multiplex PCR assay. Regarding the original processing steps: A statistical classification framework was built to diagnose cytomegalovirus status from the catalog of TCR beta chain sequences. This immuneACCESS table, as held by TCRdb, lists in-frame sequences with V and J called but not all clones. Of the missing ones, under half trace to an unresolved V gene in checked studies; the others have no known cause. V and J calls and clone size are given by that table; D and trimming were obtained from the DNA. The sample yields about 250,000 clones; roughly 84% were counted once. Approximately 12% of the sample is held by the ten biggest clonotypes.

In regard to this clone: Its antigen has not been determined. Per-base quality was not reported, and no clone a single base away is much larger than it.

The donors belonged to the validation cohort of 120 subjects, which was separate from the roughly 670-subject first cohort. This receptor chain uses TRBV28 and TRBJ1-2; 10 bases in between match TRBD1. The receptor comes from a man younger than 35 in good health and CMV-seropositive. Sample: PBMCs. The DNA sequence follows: TGTGCCAGCAGTTCGGGACAGGGGTCTGGCTACACCTTC. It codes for CASSSGQGSGYTF.